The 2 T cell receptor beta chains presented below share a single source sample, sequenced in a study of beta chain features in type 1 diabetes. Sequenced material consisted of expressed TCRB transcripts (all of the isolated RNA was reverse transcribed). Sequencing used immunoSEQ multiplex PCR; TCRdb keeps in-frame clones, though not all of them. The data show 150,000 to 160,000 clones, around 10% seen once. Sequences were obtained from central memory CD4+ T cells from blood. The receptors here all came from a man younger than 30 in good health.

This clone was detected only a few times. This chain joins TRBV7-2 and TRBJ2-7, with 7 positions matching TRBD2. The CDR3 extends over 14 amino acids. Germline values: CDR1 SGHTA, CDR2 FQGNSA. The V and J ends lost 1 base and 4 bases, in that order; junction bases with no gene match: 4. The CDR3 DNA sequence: TGTGCCAGCAGCTTAGGCGGGGGAACGTACGAGCAGTACTTC. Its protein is CASSLGGGTYEQYF.

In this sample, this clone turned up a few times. CDR3 amino acids: CASSRDNEKLFF. CDR3 in DNA: TGTGCCAGCAGCCGAGATAATGAAAAACTGTTTTTT. The rearrangement joins TRBV7-3 to TRBJ1-4; D is uncertain. Germline V gene sequence: CDR1 SGHTA, CDR2 FQGTGA. Trimming removed 5 bases from V and 4 bases from J, with 5 bases in between. CDR3 length: 12 amino acids. The variable domain in full, completed from reference TRBV7-3 and TRBJ1-4, reads GAGVSQTPSNKVTEKGKYVELRCDPISGHTALYWYRQSLGQGPEFLIYFQGTGAADDSGLPNDRFFAVRPEGSVSTLKIQRTERGDSAVYLCASSRDNEKLFFGSGTQLSVL.